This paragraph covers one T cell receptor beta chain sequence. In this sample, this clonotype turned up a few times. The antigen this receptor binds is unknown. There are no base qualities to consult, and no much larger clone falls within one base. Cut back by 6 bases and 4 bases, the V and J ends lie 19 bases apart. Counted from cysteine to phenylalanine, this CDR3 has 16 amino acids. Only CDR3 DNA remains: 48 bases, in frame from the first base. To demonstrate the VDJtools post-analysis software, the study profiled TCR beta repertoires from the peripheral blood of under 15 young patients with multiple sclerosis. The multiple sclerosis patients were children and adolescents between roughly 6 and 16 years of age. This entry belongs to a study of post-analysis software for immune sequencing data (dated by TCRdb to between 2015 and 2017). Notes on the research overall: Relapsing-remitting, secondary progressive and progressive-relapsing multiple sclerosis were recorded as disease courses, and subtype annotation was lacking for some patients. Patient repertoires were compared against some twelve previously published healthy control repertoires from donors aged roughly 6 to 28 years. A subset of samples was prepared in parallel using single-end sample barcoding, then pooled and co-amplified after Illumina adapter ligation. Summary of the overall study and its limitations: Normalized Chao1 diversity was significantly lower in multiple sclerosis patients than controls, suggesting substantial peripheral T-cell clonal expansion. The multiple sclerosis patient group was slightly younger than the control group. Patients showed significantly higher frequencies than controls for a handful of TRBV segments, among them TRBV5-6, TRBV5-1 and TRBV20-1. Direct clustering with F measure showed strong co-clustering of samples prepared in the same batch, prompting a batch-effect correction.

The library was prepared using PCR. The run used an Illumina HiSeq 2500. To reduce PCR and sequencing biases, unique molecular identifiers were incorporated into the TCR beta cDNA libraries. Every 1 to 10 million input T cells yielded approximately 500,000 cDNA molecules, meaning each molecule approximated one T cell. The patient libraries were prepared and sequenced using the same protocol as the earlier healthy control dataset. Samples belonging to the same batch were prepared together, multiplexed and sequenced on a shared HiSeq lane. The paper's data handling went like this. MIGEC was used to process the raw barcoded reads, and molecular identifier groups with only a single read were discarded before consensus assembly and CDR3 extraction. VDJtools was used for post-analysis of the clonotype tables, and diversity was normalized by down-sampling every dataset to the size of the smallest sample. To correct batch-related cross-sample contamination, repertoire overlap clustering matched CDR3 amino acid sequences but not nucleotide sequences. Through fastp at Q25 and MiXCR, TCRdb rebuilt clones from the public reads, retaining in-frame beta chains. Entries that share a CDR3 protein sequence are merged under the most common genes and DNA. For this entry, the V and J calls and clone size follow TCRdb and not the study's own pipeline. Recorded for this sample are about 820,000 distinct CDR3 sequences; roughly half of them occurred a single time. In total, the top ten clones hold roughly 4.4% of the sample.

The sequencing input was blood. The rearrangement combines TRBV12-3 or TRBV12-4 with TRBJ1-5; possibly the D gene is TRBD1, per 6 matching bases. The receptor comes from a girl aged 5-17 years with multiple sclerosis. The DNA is TGTGCCAGCAGCTCCTCCACAGGGACGGGGAATCAGCCCCAGCATTTT. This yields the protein CASSSSTGTGNQPQHF.